A single sample gave rise to the 2 T cell receptor beta chains below, sequenced in a study of control samples from healthy donors and cancer patients. Repertoires were generated with immunoSEQ multiplex PCR, while TCRdb's copy carries only in-frame clones and drops some. The table includes about 75,000 clones, roughly 82% detected once. Sequencing was performed on blood. These receptors came from a man in his forties or fifties in good health.

This chain joins TRBV7-2 and TRBJ2-1; D unresolved. The CDR3 length is 17 residues. The V gene lost 1 base and the J gene lost 4 bases, with 17 bases spanning the gap. Germline V gives CDR1 SGHTA, CDR2 FQGNSA. The CDR3 bases are TGTGCCAGCAGCTTAGAGTCTGTGCGAGAGCGTTACAATGAGCAGTTCTTC. Translated: CASSLESVRERYNEQFF.

This clone is judged hyperexpanded (1% or more). The V and J genes are TRBV7-6 and TRBJ2-7; 9 positions agree with TRBD2. The junction had 7 bases not matched to a gene; V was cut back by 4 bases and J by 0 bases. Germline lookup yields CDR1 SGHVS and CDR2 FNYEAQ. This CDR3 comprises 16 residues. CDR3 residues: CASSSGLARPSYEQYF. The CDR3 nucleotides read TGTGCCAGCAGCTCGGGACTAGCCCGTCCCTCCTACGAGCAGTACTTC.